This T cell receptor beta chain is drawn from a study of blood T cell repertoires in COVID-19 (TCRdb year 2020). In the study overall: Samples from collaborators originated in the United States, Italy and Spain and spanned both the acute and convalescent phases of COVID-19. The material from the prospective study consisted of cDNA or gDNA derived from T cells, B-cell-depleted T cells, or PBMCs. Subjects who had been exposed to COVID-19, were actively infected with it, or had recovered from it provided the deeply sampled blood TCRbeta repertoires that made up the dataset. The repertoires were released in a freely available public database intended as a resource for research on the immune response to SARS-CoV-2. Samples were obtained from the ongoing ImmuneRACE study (first 160 participants) and from about 1,300 subjects provided by 6 global collaborators. The sample metadata nearly always contained a de-identified subject ID, COVID-19 status, age in years and sex. Where available, HLA class I and class II types were taken from metadata supplied by the sample provider and were not determined by assay-based typing. Overall study results and their limits: The quantity of clinical and demographic metadata differed by source and by participant and was supplied without curation.

As regards this clone: The target of this receptor is not known. The record has no base qualities; no much larger clone is one base away.

CDR1 and CDR2, per the germline V gene, are SGHVS and FQNEAQ. At the junction V is shortened by 5 bases and J by 4 bases; bases outside the gene matches: 5. Measured from the cysteine to the phenylalanine, the CDR3 is 15 residues long. CDR3 DNA only is kept here, 45 bases in frame from base 1. Collaborating institutions collected whole blood in K2EDTA tubes following their own protocols. For TCRbeta analysis, collaborators shipped samples as frozen whole blood, isolated PBMCs, or DNA extracted from either of those sample types. TCRbeta CDR3 regions were amplified from genomic DNA by means of the immunoSEQ Assay, a bias-controlled multiplex PCR. Per the original workflow: Within the assay, amplification of reference gene primers was used to estimate how many nucleated cells each sample contained. Sequence reads were collapsed and filtered to measure the absolute abundance of every unique TCRbeta CDR3 rearrangement. For each sample, productive Simpson clonality was calculated by taking the square root of Simpson's diversity index across productive rearrangements. This is the immuneACCESS table as TCRdb keeps it, with only in-frame sequences that have V and J called. A part of the clones is gone; compared with another copy, unresolved V genes explain less than half, and the rest is unexplained. For V, J and clone size, that table is used; D and trimming come from the DNA. The sample table lists around 150,000 clones, 70% to 85% of them with a count of one. The ten largest clones capture 22% of the sample.

This clonotype was obtained from a woman of 80 years or more with acute or convalescent COVID-19. The chain joins TRBV7-8 to TRBJ1-5, with 10 bases in between that match TRBD1. The source material was peripheral blood. The DNA is TGTGCCAGCAGCCCAGGGACAGGGGTAAATCAGCCCCAGCATTTT. The encoded protein is CASSPGTGVNQPQHF.